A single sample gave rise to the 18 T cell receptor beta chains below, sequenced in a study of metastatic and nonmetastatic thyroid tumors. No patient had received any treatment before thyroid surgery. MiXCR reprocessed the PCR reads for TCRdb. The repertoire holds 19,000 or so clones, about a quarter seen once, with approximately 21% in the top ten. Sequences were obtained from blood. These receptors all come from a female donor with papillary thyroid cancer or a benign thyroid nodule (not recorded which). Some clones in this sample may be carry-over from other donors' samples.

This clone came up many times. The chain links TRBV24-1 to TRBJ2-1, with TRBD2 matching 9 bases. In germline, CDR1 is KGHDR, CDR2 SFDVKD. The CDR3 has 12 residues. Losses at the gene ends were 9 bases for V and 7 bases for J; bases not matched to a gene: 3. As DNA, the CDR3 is TGTGCCACCCGGCGGGAGGGAAATGAGCAGTTCTTC. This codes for CATRREGNEQFF.

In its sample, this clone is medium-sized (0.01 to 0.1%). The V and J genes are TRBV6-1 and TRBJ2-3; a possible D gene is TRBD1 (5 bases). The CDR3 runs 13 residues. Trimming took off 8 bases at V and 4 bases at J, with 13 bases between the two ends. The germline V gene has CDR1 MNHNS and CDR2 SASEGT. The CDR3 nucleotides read TGTGCCAGCGAATTGACAGACGCAGATACGCAGTATTTT. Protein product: CASELTDADTQYF.

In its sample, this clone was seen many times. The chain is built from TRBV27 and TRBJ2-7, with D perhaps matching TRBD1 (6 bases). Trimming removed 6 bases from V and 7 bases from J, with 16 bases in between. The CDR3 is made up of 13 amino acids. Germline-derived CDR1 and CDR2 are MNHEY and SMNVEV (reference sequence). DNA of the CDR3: TGTGCCAGCAGGTTAGGGGGAGTAGGGGAGCAGTACTTC. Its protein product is CASRLGGVGEQYF.

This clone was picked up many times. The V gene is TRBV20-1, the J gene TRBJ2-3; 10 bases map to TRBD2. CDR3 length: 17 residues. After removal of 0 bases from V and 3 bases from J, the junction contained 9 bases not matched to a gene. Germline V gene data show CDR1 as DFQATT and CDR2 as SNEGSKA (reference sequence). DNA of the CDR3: TGCAGTGCTAGAGAATATACTAGCGGGGTATTTACAGATACGCAGTATTTT. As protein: CSAREYTSGVFTDTQYF.

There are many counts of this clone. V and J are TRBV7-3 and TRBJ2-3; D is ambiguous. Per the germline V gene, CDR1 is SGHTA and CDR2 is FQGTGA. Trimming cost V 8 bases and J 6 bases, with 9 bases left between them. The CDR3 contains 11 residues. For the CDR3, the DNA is TGTGCCAGCGGGAATATTGATACGCAGTATTTT. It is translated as CASGNIDTQYF.

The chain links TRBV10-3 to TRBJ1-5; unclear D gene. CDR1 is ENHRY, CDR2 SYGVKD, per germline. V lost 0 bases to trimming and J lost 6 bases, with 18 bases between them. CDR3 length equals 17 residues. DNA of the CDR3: TGTGCCATCAGTGAGTCCCTACCAACGGAGTACGGTCAGCCCCAGCATTTT. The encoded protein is CAISESLPTEYGQPQHF.

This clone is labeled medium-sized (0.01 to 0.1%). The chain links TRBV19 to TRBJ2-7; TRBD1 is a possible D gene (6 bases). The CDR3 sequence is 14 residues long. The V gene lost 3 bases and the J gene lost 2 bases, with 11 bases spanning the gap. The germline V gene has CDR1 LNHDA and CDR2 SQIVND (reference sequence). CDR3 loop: CASSIDRNAYEQYF. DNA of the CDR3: TGTGCCAGTAGTATTGACAGGAACGCCTACGAGCAGTACTTC.

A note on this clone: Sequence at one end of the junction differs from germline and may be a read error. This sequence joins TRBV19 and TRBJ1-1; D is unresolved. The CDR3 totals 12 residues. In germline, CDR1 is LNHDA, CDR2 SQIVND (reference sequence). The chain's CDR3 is CASSLLGTEAIF. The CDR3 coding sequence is TGTGCCAGTAGTCTTCTGGGTACTGAAGCTATCTTT.

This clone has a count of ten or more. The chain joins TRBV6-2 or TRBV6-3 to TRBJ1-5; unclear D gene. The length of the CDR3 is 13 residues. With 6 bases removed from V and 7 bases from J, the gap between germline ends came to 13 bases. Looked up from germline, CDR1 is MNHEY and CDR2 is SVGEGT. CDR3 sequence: CASRKDRRQPQHF. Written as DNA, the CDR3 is TGTGCCAGCAGAAAGGACCGCCGACAGCCCCAGCATTTT.

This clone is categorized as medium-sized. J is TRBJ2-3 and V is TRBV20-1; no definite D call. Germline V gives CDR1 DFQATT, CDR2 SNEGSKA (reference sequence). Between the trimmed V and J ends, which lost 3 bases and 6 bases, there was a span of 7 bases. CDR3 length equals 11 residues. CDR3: CSASLHDTQYF. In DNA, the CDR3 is TGCAGTGCTAGTTTGCACGATACGCAGTATTTT.

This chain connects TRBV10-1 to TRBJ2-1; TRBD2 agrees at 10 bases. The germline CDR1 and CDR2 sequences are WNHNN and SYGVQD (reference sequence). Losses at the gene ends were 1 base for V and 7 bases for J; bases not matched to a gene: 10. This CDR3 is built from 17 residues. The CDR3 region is CASSEWASGRSRNEQFF. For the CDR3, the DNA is TGCGCCAGCAGTGAGTGGGCTAGCGGGAGAAGTAGGAATGAGCAGTTCTTC.

CDR3 region: CSAETANYGYTF. Here the CDR3 DNA reads TGCAGTGCTGAGACCGCTAACTATGGCTACACCTTC. This chain links TRBV20-1 with TRBJ1-2; D unresolved. Deletions cut 5 bases from V and 0 bases from J, with 7 bases between. Germline V gene data show CDR1 as DFQATT and CDR2 as SNEGSKA (reference sequence). This CDR3 contains 12 residues.

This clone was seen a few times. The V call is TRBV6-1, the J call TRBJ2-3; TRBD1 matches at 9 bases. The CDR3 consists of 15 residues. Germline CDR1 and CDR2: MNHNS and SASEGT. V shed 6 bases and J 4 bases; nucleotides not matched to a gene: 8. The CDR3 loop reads CASRTGTGFADTQYF. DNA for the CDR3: TGTGCCAGCAGAACCGGGACAGGGTTCGCAGATACGCAGTATTTT.

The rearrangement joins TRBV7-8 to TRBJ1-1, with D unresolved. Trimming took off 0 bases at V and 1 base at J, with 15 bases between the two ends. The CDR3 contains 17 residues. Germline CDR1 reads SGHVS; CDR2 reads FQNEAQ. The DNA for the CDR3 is TGTGCCAGCAGCTTAGCGAGGAGGGTCACCAAGAACACTGAAGCTTTCTTT. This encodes CASSLARRVTKNTEAFF.

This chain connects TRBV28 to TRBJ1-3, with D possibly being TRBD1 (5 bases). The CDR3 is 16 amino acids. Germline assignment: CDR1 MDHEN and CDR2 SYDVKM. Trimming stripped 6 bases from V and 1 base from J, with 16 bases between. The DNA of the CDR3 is TGTGCCAGCAGCCTTGGAGGGGTTCGGTCTGGAAACACCATATATTTT. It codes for CASSLGGVRSGNTIYF. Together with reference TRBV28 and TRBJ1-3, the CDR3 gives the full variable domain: DVKVTQSSRYLVKRTGEKVFLECVQDMDHENMFWYRQDPGLGLRLIYFSYDVKMKEKGDIPEGYSVSREKKERFSLILESASTNQTSMYLCASSLGGVRSGNTIYFGEGSWLTVV.

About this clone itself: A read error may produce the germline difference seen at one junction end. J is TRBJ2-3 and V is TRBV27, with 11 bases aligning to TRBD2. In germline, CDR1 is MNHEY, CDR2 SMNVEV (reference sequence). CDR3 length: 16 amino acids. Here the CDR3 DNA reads TGTGCCAGCAGTTGGGCTAGCGGGGGGCCCACAGATACGCATTATTTT. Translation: CASSWASGGPTDTHYF.

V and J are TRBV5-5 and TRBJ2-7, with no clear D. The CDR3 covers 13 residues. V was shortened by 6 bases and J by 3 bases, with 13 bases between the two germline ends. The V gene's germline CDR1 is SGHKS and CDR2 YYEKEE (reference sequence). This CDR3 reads CASTTSGIYEQYF. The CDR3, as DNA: TGTGCCAGCACCACTTCTGGGATCTACGAGCAGTACTTC.

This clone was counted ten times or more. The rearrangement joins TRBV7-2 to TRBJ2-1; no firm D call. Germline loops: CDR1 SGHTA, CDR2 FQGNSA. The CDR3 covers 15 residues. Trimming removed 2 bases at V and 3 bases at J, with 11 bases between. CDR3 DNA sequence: TGTGCCAGCAGCTTATCGCTCCCGGGCTACAATGAGCAGTTCTTC. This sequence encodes CASSLSLPGYNEQFF.